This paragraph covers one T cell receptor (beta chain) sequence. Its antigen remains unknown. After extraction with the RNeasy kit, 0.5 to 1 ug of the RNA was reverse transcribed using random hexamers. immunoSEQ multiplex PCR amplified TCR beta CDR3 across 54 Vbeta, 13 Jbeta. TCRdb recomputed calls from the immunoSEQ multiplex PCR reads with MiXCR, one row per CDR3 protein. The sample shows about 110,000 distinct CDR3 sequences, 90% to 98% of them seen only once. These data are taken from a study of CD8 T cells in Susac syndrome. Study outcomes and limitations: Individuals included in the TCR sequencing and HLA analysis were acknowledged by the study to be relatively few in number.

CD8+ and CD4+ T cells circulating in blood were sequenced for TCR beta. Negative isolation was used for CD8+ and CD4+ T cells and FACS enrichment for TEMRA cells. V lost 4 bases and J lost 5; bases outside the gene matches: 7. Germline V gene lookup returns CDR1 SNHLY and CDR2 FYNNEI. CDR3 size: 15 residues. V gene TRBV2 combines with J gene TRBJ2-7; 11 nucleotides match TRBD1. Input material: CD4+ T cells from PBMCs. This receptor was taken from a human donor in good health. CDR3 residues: CASSVGTGGPHEQYF. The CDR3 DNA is TGTGCCAGCAGTGTAGGGACAGGGGGTCCCCACGAGCAGTACTTC.